This passage covers 11 T cell receptor beta chains from one sample sequenced in a study of Graves' ophthalmopathy and Graves' hyperthyroidism. Amplification targeted the TCR beta CDR3 regions, with RNA transcripts as the source material. First-round RT-PCR used HTBI primers; second-round multiplex PCR followed. TCRdb recomputed calls from the multiplex PCR reads with MiXCR, one row per CDR3 protein. This table holds 200,000 to 250,000 distinct CDR3 sequences, approximately 21% found once. Sequences were obtained from peripheral blood. These receptors were collected from a woman between 45 and 65 years old with Graves' ophthalmopathy.

The chain has TRBV28 and TRBJ1-1; D uncertain. Germline CDR1 is MDHEN and CDR2 is SYDVKM. This CDR3 contains 13 residues. V was shortened by 10 bases and J by 1 base, with 13 bases between the two germline ends. The CDR3 DNA reads TGTGCCACCATTGGACCTCAGAACACTGAAGCTTTCTTT. This gives the protein CATIGPQNTEAFF.

The rearrangement joins TRBV12-3 or TRBV12-4 to TRBJ1-2; TRBD1 is a possible D gene (5 bases). CDR3 length: 13 residues. The V gene lost 2 bases and the J gene lost 5 bases, with 9 bases spanning the gap. Here the CDR3 reads CASSLIAGYGYTF. As DNA, the CDR3 is TGTGCCAGCAGTTTAATTGCAGGGTATGGCTACACCTTC.

This clonotype appeared many times. This chain joins TRBV19 and TRBJ1-5; D is ambiguous. Germline assignment: CDR1 LNHDA and CDR2 SQIVND (reference sequence). CDR3 length equals 12 residues. Deletions cut 1 base from V and 2 bases from J, with 0 bases between. This chain's CDR3 is CASSIGNQPQHF. CDR3 in DNA: TGTGCCAGTAGTATAGGCAATCAGCCCCAGCATTTT.

This chain uses TRBV28 with TRBJ2-2; 12 nucleotides line up with TRBD2. This CDR3 has 17 amino acids. Germline CDR1 and CDR2: MDHEN and SYDVKM. The V segment lost 5 bases and the J segment 4 bases; nucleotides outside the gene matches: 8. The CDR3 region is CASSPRTSGIITGELFF. The CDR3 nucleotides read TGTGCCAGCAGTCCCCGGACTAGCGGGATAATCACCGGGGAGCTGTTTTTT.

This clonotype was detected many times. This may stem from a read error, because a much larger clone lies one nucleotide away. The chain joins TRBV10-3 to TRBJ1-2, with D possibly being TRBD1 (5 bases). Trimming pared 8 bases from V and 0 bases from J, leaving 16 bases between. The CDR3 spans 15 residues. The germline V gene encodes CDR1 ENHRY and CDR2 SYGVKD. DNA for the CDR3: TGTGCCATCGGTTGGGACGGATCCTCTAACTATGGCTACACCTTC. It encodes CAIGWDGSSNYGYTF.

This clonotype was recorded at least ten times. The chain couples TRBV6-1 to TRBJ1-5, with a possible D match to TRBD1 (5 bases). Germline CDR1 reads MNHNS; CDR2 reads SASEGT. The CDR3 is 14 residues long. Trimming cost V 4 bases and J 10 bases, with 17 bases left between them. In DNA, the CDR3 is TGTGCCAGCAGTGCGAGTCAGGGTAGAGCACCCCAGCATTTT. This translates into CASSASQGRAPQHF.

This clonotype was seen repeatedly, ten times or more. The V call is TRBV19, the J call TRBJ1-5; D is possibly TRBD1 (5 bases). Deletions cut 7 bases from V and 5 bases from J, with 9 bases between. Germline loops: CDR1 LNHDA, CDR2 SQIVND (reference sequence). This CDR3 region has 12 residues. The CDR3 loop is CASKKGDQPQHF. DNA for the CDR3: TGTGCCAGTAAAAAAGGGGATCAGCCCCAGCATTTT.

This clonotype was seen many times. The rearrangement links TRBV10-3 to TRBJ1-5; 7 bases agree with TRBD1. This CDR3 is built from 15 residues. V lost 3 bases to trimming and J lost 6 bases; unmatched junction nucleotides: 8. Germline V gene lookup returns CDR1 ENHRY and CDR2 SYGVKD. CDR3 nucleotide sequence: TGTGCCATCAGTGACTCGCGGGACAGTGCTCAGCCCCAGCATTTT. Protein product: CAISDSRDSAQPQHF.

V gene TRBV19 combines with J gene TRBJ1-1; TRBD1 matches at 7 bases. Germline-derived CDR1 and CDR2 are LNHDA and SQIVND (reference sequence). J was trimmed by 6 bases and V by 4 bases; bases with no gene match: 8. The CDR3 spans 14 residues. The CDR3 nucleotides read TGTGCCAGTAGTACTACAGGGGTGGTCCCTGAAGCTTTCTTT. It codes for CASSTTGVVPEAFF.

Many counts were recorded for this clonotype. At one end the junction does not follow the germline gene, possibly because of a read error. V usage is TRBV30 and J usage is TRBJ2-5; D ambiguous. This CDR3 has 13 amino acids. Germline V gives CDR1 GTSNPN, CDR2 SVGIG (reference sequence). CDR3: CAWRKAGQEAQYF. CDR3 nucleotide sequence: TGTGCCTGGAGGAAGGCCGGGCAAGAGGCCCAGTACTTC.

CDR3 nucleotides: TGTGCCAGCAGCTTAGCTCGTTCAGGGGGCCTAGGGGAGCAGTACTTC. Translation: CASSLARSGGLGEQYF. The V gene is TRBV7-2, the J gene TRBJ2-7; 8 bases are shared with TRBD1. This CDR3 contains 16 residues. With V trimmed by 0 bases and J by 7 bases, 11 bases remained unmatched. The germline CDR1 and CDR2 sequences are SGHTA and FQGNSA. The entire variable domain, with the rest obtained from reference TRBV7-2 and TRBJ2-7, is as follows: GAGVSQSPSNKVTEKGKDVELRCDPISGHTALYWYRQSLGQGLEFLIYFQGNSAPDKSGLPSDRFSAERTGGSVSTLTIQRTQQEDSAVYLCASSLARSGGLGEQYFGPGTRLTVT.